This TCR beta chain was identified in a study of T cells in localized non-small cell lung cancer. Overall study results and limits: Longer overall survival was linked to higher blood T cell density.

Measured with immunoSEQ multiplex PCR; TCRdb has only the in-frame clones, and not every one. The table shows roughly 38,000 clones, with 88% occurring only once. Germline CDR1 reads MNHEY; CDR2 reads SVGAGI. V trimming: 6 bases; J trimming: 5 bases; junction bases outside the gene matches: 3. The CDR3 is 13 residues long. For this clone: Its antigen is currently unknown.

The V gene is TRBV6-5, the J gene TRBJ1-5; 8 positions agree with TRBD1. The sequence derives from a female donor over 55 with stage I squamous cell lung carcinoma. The sequencing here drew on peripheral blood, taken before any cancer treatment. The CDR3 DNA sequence: TGTGCCAGCAGGGGACAGGTCGATCAGCCCCAGCATTTT. This sequence encodes CASRGQVDQPQHF.